Listed below are T cell receptor beta chains from one sample, sequenced in a study of spatial heterogeneity in lung cancer. Using its own MiXCR run on the 5' RACE reads, TCRdb lists one record per CDR3 protein. Of thousands of distinct CDR3 sequences listed, approximately 5.4% are singletons. The specimen comprised PBMCs, sampled at surgery. The source of these receptors is a male donor with early-stage non-small cell lung cancer. The CDR3 runs from the conserved cysteine through the conserved F or W. D genes are given only for firm matches. Where a row states a size, it is once, few, many or the class of an expanded clone; other rows omit it.

j_gene: TRBJ2-7; d_gene: -; v_gene: TRBV7-9; abundance: large; CDR3nt: TGTGCCAGCAGCTTAGTACTCGGCCTCTCCGAGCAGTACTTC; CDR3aa: CASSLVLGLSEQYF
j_gene: TRBJ1-2; d_gene: -; v_gene: TRBV7-9; abundance: many; CDR3nt: TGTGCCAGCAGCCTTCAGGGGAGCTATGGCTACACCTTC; CDR3aa: CASSLQGSYGYTF
j_gene: TRBJ1-4; d_gene: TRBD1; v_gene: TRBV27; abundance: many; CDR3nt: TGTGCCAGCAGTACTATGCAGGGGGGGGAAAAACTGTTTTTT; CDR3aa: CASSTMQGGEKLFF
j_gene: TRBJ2-5; d_gene: -; v_gene: TRBV6-2/TRBV6-3; abundance: -; CDR3nt: TGTGCCAGCAGTTTCGGCCGTAAAGAGACCCAGTACTTC; CDR3aa: CASSFGRKETQYF
j_gene: TRBJ2-1; d_gene: TRBD2; v_gene: TRBV4-1; abundance: many; CDR3nt: TGCGCCAGCAGCCAAGAGATTCCAGCGGGAGTGGTGAATGAGCAGTTCTTC; CDR3aa: CASSQEIPAGVVNEQFF
j_gene: TRBJ1-3; d_gene: -; v_gene: TRBV7-9; abundance: many; CDR3nt: TGTGCCAGCAGCTTAGCGAGGGGCGCCAAGGGGAACACCATATATTTT; CDR3aa: CASSLARGAKGNTIYF
j_gene: TRBJ1-1; d_gene: TRBD1; v_gene: TRBV10-3; abundance: -; CDR3nt: TGTGCCATACCAGGGGGCGTGAACACTGAAGCTTTCTTT; CDR3aa: CAIPGGVNTEAFF
j_gene: TRBJ2-4; d_gene: -; v_gene: TRBV29-1; abundance: medium-sized; CDR3nt: TGCAGCGTTACGGTGGAAAACATTCAGTACTTC; CDR3aa: CSVTVENIQYF
j_gene: TRBJ2-3; d_gene: -; v_gene: TRBV5-6; abundance: many; CDR3nt: TGTGCCAGCAGCTCAACCGGTCCCACCTTCACAGATACGCAGTATTTT; CDR3aa: CASSSTGPTFTDTQYF
j_gene: TRBJ1-1; d_gene: TRBD1; v_gene: TRBV7-6; abundance: many; CDR3nt: TGTGCCAGCAGCTTGGGACAGGGGGCTGGGGGCACTGAAGCTTTCTTT; CDR3aa: CASSLGQGAGGTEAFF